These T cell receptor beta chains were read from a single sample in a study of low-dose radiotherapy and immunotherapy resistance in tumors. In TCRdb, the reads were re-called with MiXCR into one record per CDR3 protein. Among about 64,000 distinct CDR3 sequences listed, less than 30% were seen once. Material: PBMCs, obtained before treatment. Receptors originate from a male donor with rectosigmoid adenocarcinoma. The CDR3 runs from the conserved cysteine through the conserved F or W. D genes are given only for firm matches. Size is omitted from some rows. Given values are once, few, many or a class for expanded clones.

d_call: TRBD1
clone_size: many
v_call: TRBV2
j_call: TRBJ1-6
cdr3_nt: TGTGCCAGCACCGGACAGGGGGCGAATTCACCCCTCCACTTT
cdr3_aa: CASTGQGANSPLHF

d_call: TRBD1
clone_size: .
v_call: TRBV7-2
j_call: TRBJ2-2
cdr3_nt: TGTGCCAGCAGTTTGAACAGGGGTGACACCGGGGAGCTGTTTTTT
cdr3_aa: CASSLNRGDTGELFF

d_call: TRBD1
clone_size: .
v_call: TRBV7-9
j_call: TRBJ2-7
cdr3_nt: TGTGCCAGCAGCTTCGAACAGGGGAGAAGCTACGAGCAGTACTTC
cdr3_aa: CASSFEQGRSYEQYF

d_call: TRBD2
clone_size: many
v_call: TRBV20-1
j_call: TRBJ2-5
cdr3_nt: TGCAGTGCTAGAGATCCGCGGAAAAGCGGGGGGGCGTCAGAGACCCAGTACTTC
cdr3_aa: CSARDPRKSGGASETQYF

d_call: .
clone_size: many
v_call: TRBV6-2/TRBV6-3
j_call: TRBJ2-4
cdr3_nt: TGTGCCAGCAGCCCGGGACAAGGCATTCAGTACTTC
cdr3_aa: CASSPGQGIQYF

d_call: .
clone_size: many
v_call: TRBV20-1
j_call: TRBJ1-1
cdr3_nt: TGCAGTGCTAAGGTTCACACTGAAGCTTTCTTT
cdr3_aa: CSAKVHTEAFF

d_call: .
clone_size: .
v_call: TRBV14
j_call: TRBJ2-7
cdr3_nt: TGTGCCAGCAGCCCCCCGGGCAGGGGAGGCGAGCAGTACTTC
cdr3_aa: CASSPPGRGGEQYF

d_call: TRBD2
clone_size: .
v_call: TRBV7-8
j_call: TRBJ2-7
cdr3_nt: TGTGCCAGCAGCTTAGCGCGGCTAGCGGAGAGCTCCTACGAGCAGTACTTC
cdr3_aa: CASSLARLAESSYEQYF

d_call: TRBD2
clone_size: many
v_call: TRBV29-1
j_call: TRBJ2-1
cdr3_nt: TGCAGCGTTGAAACCGGGACTAGCGGGAGGGCCTTGTATGAGCAGTTCTTC
cdr3_aa: CSVETGTSGRALYEQFF

d_call: .
clone_size: many
v_call: TRBV6-2/TRBV6-3
j_call: TRBJ2-5
cdr3_nt: TGTGCCAGCAGTTACCTCGGAGGGTGGGGGGAGACCCAGTACTTC
cdr3_aa: CASSYLGGWGETQYF

d_call: .
clone_size: .
v_call: TRBV29-1
j_call: TRBJ2-7
cdr3_nt: TGCAGCGTTGTTTCCGCGCAGCCCTCCTACGAGCAGTACTTC
cdr3_aa: CSVVSAQPSYEQYF

d_call: TRBD1
clone_size: many
v_call: TRBV6-2/TRBV6-3
j_call: TRBJ2-3
cdr3_nt: TGTGCCAGCAGTAGAGGACAGGGGGTTACAGATACGCAGTATTTT
cdr3_aa: CASSRGQGVTDTQYF

d_call: TRBD2
clone_size: .
v_call: TRBV20-1
j_call: TRBJ2-1
cdr3_nt: TGCAGTGCTAGCGGGGGGGCCCTCAATGAGCAGTTCTTC
cdr3_aa: CSASGGALNEQFF

d_call: .
clone_size: many
v_call: TRBV6-5
j_call: TRBJ1-4
cdr3_nt: TGCGCCAGCAGCGACGAAAGACGGGGAAAACTGTTTTTT
cdr3_aa: CASSDERRGKLFF

d_call: .
clone_size: many
v_call: TRBV27
j_call: TRBJ2-1
cdr3_nt: TGTGCCAGCGTACACTACAATGAGCAGTTCTTC
cdr3_aa: CASVHYNEQFF

d_call: TRBD1
clone_size: .
v_call: TRBV30
j_call: TRBJ1-3
cdr3_nt: TGTGCCTGGCGGACAGGCTCTGGAAACACCATATATTTT
cdr3_aa: CAWRTGSGNTIYF